In its sample, the clone carrying this T cell receptor (beta chain) was seen many times. This sample stems from a study of T cells in Graves' hyperthyroidism and ophthalmopathy. The length of the CDR3 is 17 residues. V dropped 6 bases and J dropped 10; count of bases not matched to a gene: 19. Per germline, CDR1 MDHEN and CDR2 SYDVKM. Amplified regions were TCR beta CDR3 sequences from RNA transcripts. Carried out on the TCR CDR3, a first-round RT-PCR used the HTBI primer set. MiXCR was run by TCRdb on the multiplex PCR reads, yielding one entry per CDR3 protein. Among about 360,000 distinct CDR3 sequences listed, approximately 13% were seen once.

The clonotype was recovered from a woman aged 18-29 years with Graves' hyperthyroidism. V and J are TRBV28 and TRBJ2-5; 11 nucleotides agree with TRBD2. The sequencing input was blood. CDR3 amino acids: CASSHGTLGTSGRDQYF. CDR3 coding DNA: TGTGCCAGCAGCCATGGGACACTCGGGACTAGCGGCCGGGACCAGTACTTC.